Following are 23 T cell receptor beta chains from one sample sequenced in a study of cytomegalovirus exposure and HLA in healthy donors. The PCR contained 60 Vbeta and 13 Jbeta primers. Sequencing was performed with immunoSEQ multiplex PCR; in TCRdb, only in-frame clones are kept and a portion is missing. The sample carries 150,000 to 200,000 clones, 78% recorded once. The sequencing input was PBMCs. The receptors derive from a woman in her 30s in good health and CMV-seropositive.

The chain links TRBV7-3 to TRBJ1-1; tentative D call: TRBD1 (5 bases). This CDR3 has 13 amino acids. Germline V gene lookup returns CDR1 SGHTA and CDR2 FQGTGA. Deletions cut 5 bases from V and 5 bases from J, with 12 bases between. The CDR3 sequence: CASSQQDETEAFF. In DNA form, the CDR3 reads TGTGCCAGCAGCCAACAGGATGAGACTGAAGCTTTCTTT.

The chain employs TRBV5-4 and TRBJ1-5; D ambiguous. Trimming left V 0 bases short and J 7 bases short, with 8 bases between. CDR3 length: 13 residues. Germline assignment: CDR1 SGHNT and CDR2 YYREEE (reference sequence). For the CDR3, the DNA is TGTGCCAGCAGCTTGGACAAGAACCAGCCCCAGCATTTT. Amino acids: CASSLDKNQPQHF. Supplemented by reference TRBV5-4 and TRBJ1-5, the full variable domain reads ETGVTQSPTHLIKTRGQQVTLRCSSQSGHNTVSWYQQALGQGPQFIFQYYREEENGRGNFPPRFSGLQFPNYSSELNVNALELDDSALYLCASSLDKNQPQHFGDGTRLSIL.

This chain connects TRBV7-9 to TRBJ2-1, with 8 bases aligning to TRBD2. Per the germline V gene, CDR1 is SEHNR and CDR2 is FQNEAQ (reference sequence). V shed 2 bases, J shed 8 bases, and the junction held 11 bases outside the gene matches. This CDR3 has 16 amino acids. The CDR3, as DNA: TGTGCCAGCAGCTTAAGGGCGGGGACTAGGGACTATGAGCAGTTCTTC. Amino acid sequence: CASSLRAGTRDYEQFF. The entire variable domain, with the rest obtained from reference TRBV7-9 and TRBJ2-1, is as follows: DTGVSQNPRHKITKRGQNVTFRCDPISEHNRLYWYRQTLGQGPEFLTYFQNEAQLEKSRLLSDRFSAERPKGSFSTLEIQRTEQGDSAMYLCASSLRAGTRDYEQFFGPGTRLTVL.

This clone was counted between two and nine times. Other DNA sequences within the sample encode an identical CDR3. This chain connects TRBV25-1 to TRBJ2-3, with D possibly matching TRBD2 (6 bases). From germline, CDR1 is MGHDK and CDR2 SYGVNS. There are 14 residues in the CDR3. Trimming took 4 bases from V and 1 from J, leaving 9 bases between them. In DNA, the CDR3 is TGTGCCAGCAGTGTTACGGGGGGCACAGATACGCAGTATTTT. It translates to CASSVTGGTDTQYF.

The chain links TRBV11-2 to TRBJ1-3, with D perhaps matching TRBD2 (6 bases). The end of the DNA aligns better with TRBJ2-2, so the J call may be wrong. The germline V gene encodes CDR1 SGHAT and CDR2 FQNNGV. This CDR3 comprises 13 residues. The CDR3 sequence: CASSLRAGGELFF. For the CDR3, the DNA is TGTGCCAGCAGCTTACGAGCGGGCGGGGAGCTGTTTTTT.

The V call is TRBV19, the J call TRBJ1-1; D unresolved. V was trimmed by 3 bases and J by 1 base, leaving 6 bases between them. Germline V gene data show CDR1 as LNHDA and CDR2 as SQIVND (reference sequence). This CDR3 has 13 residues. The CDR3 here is CASSMARNTEAFF. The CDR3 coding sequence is TGTGCCAGTAGTATGGCCAGGAACACTGAAGCTTTCTTT.

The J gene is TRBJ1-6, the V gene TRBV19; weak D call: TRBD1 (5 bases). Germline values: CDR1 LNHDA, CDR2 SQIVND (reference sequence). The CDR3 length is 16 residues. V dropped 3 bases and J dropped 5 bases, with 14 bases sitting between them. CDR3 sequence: CASSIRSGWNNSPLHF. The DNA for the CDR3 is TGTGCCAGTAGTATCAGGTCAGGGTGGAATAATTCACCCCTCCACTTT.

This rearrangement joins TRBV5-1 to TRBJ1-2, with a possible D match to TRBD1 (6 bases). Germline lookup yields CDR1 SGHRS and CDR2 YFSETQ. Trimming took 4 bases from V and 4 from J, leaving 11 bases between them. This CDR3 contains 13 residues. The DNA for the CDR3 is TGCGCCAGCAGCCCCCGGGACACCTATGGCTACACCTTC. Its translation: CASSPRDTYGYTF.

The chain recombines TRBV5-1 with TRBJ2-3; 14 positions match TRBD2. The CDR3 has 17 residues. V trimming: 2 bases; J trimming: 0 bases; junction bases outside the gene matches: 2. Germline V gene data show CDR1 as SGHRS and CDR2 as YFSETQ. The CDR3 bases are TGCGCCAGCAGCTTCGGGACTAGCGGGAGCAGCACAGATACGCAGTATTTT. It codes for CASSFGTSGSSTDTQYF.

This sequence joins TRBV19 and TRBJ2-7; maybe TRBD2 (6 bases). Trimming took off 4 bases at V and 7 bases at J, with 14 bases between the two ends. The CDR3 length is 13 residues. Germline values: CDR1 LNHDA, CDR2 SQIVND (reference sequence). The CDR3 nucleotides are TGTGCCAGTAGTAACCGGGAGCTAAGAGAGCAGTACTTC. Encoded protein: CASSNRELREQYF.

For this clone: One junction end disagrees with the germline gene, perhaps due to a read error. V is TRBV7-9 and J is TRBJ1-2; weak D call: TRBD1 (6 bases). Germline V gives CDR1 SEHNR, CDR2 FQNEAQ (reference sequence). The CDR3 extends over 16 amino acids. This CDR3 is CSSSSIQGSIDYGYTF. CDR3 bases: TGTTCCAGCAGCTCGATACAGGGTTCCATAGACTATGGCTACACCTTC.

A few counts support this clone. As DNA, the CDR3 is TGCAGTGCCACCCAATACAATGGCTACACCTTC. Translation: CSATQYNGYTF. The rearrangement joins TRBV20-1 to TRBJ1-2; D gene unclear. V lost 6 bases and J 6 bases, leaving 11 bases between the germline ends. This CDR3 is 11 amino acids long. The germline V gene encodes CDR1 DFQATT and CDR2 SNEGSKA (reference sequence).

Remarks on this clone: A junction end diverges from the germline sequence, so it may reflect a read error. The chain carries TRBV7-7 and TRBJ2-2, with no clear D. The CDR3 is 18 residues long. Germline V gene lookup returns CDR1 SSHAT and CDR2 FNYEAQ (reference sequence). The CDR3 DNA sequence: TGTGCTAGCAGCTTAAGGTTTGGCGGCCCCCAGAGAACCGGGGAGCTGTTTTTT. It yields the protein CASSLRFGGPQRTGELFF.

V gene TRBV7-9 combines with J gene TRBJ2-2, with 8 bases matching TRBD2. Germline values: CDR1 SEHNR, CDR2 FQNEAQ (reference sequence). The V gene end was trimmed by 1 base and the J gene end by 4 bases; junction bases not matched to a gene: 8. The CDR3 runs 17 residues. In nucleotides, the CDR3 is TGTGCCAGCAGCTTAGGTCCCAGCGGGGGCCCCACCGGGGAGCTGTTTTTT. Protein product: CASSLGPSGGPTGELFF.

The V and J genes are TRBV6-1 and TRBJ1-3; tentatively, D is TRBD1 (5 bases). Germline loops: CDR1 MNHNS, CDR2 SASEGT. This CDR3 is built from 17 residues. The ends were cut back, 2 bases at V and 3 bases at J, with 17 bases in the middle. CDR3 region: CASSESGSVVLGNTIYF. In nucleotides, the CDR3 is TGTGCCAGCAGTGAATCAGGGTCTGTGGTACTTGGAAACACCATATATTTT.

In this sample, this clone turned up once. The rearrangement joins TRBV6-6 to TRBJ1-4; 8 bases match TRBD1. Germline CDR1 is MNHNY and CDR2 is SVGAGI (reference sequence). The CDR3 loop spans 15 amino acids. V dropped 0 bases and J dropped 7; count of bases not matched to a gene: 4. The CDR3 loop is CASSYSRGQVEKLFF. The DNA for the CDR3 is TGTGCCAGCAGTTACTCAAGGGGACAGGTTGAAAAACTGTTTTTT.

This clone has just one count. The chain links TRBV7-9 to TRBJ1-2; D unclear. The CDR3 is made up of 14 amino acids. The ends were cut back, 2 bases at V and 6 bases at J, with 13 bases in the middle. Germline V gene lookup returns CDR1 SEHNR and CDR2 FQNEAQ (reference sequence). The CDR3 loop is CASSLSNLENGYTF. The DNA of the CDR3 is TGTGCCAGCAGCTTATCAAATTTAGAGAATGGCTACACCTTC.

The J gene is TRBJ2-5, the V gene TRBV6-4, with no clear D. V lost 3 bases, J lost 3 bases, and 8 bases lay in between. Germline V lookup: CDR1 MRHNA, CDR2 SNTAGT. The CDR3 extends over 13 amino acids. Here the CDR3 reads CASSESRKETQYF. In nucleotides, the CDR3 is TGTGCCAGCAGTGAGTCTAGAAAAGAGACCCAGTACTTC.

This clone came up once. The CDR3 here is CASSKAGNSPLHF. The CDR3 DNA sequence: TGTGCCAGCAGTAAAGCGGGTAATTCACCCCTCCACTTT. The chain combines TRBV6-5 with TRBJ1-6, with D hard to call. V was shortened by 5 bases and J by 6 bases, with 8 bases between the two germline ends. The CDR3 has 13 amino acids. Germline V gene data show CDR1 as MNHEY and CDR2 as SVGAGI.

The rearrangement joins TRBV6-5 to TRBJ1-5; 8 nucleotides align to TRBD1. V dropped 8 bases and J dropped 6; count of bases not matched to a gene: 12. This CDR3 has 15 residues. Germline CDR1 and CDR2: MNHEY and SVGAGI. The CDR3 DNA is TGTGCCAGCGGACTCGAGCAGGGGGCCCGTCAGCCCCAGCATTTT. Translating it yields CASGLEQGARQPQHF.

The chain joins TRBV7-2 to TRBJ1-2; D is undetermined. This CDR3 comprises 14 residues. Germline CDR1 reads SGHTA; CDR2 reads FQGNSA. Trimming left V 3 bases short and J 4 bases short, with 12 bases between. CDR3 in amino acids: CASSLGGGVYGYTF. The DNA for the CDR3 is TGTGCCAGCAGCTTGGGTGGAGGAGTCTATGGCTACACCTTC.

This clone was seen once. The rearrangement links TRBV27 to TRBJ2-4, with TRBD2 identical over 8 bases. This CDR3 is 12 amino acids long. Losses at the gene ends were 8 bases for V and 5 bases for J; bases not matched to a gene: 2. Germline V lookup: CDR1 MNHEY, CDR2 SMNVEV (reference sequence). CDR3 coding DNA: TGTGCCAGCGGGGGACTAGAAAACATTCAGTACTTC. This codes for CASGGLENIQYF.

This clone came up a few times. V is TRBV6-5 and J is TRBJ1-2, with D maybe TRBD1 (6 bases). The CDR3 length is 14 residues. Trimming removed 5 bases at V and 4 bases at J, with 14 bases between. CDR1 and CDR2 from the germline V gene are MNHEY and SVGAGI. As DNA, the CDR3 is TGTGCCAGCAGTGTTGAGGGGGAGAGCTATGGCTACACCTTC. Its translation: CASSVEGESYGYTF.